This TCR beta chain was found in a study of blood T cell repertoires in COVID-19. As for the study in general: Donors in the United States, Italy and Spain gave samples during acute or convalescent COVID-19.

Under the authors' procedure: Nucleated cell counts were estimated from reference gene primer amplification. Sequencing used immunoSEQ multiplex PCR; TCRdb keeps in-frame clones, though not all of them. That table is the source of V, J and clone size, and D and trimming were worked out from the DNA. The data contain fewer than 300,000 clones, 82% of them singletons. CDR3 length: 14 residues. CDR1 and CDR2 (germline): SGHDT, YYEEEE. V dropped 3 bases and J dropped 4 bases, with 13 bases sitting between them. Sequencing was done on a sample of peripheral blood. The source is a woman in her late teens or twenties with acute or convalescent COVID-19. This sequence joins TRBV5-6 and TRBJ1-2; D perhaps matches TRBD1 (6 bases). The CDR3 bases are TGTGCCAGCAGCTCGGACAGTGCCGGCTATGGCTACACCTTC. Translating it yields CASSSDSAGYGYTF.